This T cell receptor (beta chain) originates from a study of blood T cell repertoires in COVID-19. Study-level background: Material from acute and convalescent COVID-19 was sourced from the United States, Italy and Spain. PBMCs, B-cell-depleted T cells, or T cells provided the cDNA or gDNA that made up the material.

CDR1 is GTSNPN and CDR2 is SVGIG in the germline V gene (reference sequence). The CDR3 totals 15 residues. Trimming stripped 0 bases from V and 2 bases from J, with 10 bases between. Methods used by the authors: Estimates of nucleated cell counts were drawn from the amplification of reference gene primers. Repertoires were generated with immunoSEQ multiplex PCR, while TCRdb's copy carries only in-frame clones and drops some. Clonal size and the V and J genes are those of that table, whereas D and trimming came from the DNA. The sample lists 350,000 to 450,000 clones, about 89% occurring once. The age range of participants was about 18 to 90 years, with residence in approximately 25 US areas.

The sequenced sample was PBMCs or T cells enriched from blood (not recorded which). This chain links TRBV30 with TRBJ2-2; maybe TRBD1 (6 bases). The clonotype comes from a middle-aged woman who had been exposed to COVID-19. This CDR3 is CAWSVGDTNTGELFF. The CDR3, as DNA: TGTGCCTGGAGTGTAGGGGACACAAACACCGGGGAGCTGTTTTTT.